The sequence of this TCR beta chain was determined in a study of neurological immune-mediated disorders. Looked up from germline, CDR1 is SEHNR and CDR2 is FQNEAQ (reference sequence). Losses at the gene ends were 5 bases for V and 8 bases for J; bases not matched to a gene: 10. The CDR3 extends over 14 amino acids. The unsorted libraries originated from 2 million PBMCs that had been stored at -80 C. It was by 5'RACE with 10-nucleotide random UMIs that the cDNA was made. TCRdb fed the 5' RACE reads into MiXCR, producing one record per CDR3 protein. The table lists roughly 60,000 distinct CDR3 sequences, about an eighth of them singletons, with 1.5% to 2% in the top ten. This clonotype has a count of ten or more.

The rearrangement uses TRBV7-9 and TRBJ1-2, with TRBD1 matching 8 bases. This clonotype was obtained from a man in his fifties or sixties in good health. The source material was PBMCs. The CDR3 bases are TGTGCCAGCAGCCATCCGGGACAGGTCGGGGGCTACACCTTC. Encoded protein: CASSHPGQVGGYTF.